This TCR beta chain was recovered during a study of CD8 T cells in ankylosing spondylitis. Comments on this clonotype: Its antigen remains unknown.

Looked up from germline, CDR1 is SGHTA and CDR2 is FQGTGA. The V and J ends lost 5 bases and 9 bases, in that order; junction bases with no gene match: 9. The CDR3 is 16 residues long. Notes on the study in general: A TCR beta motif of about eight highly homologous variants appeared characteristic of ankylosing spondylitis blood. Significantly higher representation of disease-linked clones was reported for matched ankylosing spondylitis synovial fluid.

TCRdb used MiXCR to reprocess the 5' RACE reads, holding one entry per CDR3 protein. The table records under 850,000 distinct CDR3 sequences, about 20% of them present only once. The specimen sequenced was blood, either unsorted or a sorted T cell fraction (not recorded which). The V gene is TRBV7-3, the J gene TRBJ2-1; TRBD2 matches 14 bases. This sequence originates from a male donor with ankylosing spondylitis. The CDR3 DNA sequence: TGTGCCAGCAGCACTAATCCGGGACTAGCGGGAGTTGAGCAGTTCTTC. Translated: CASSTNPGLAGVEQFF. Using reference TRBV7-3 and TRBJ2-1 for the parts outside the CDR3, the full variable domain is GAGVSQTPSNKVTEKGKYVELRCDPISGHTALYWYRQSLGQGPEFLIYFQGTGAADDSGLPNDRFFAVRPEGSVSTLKIQRTERGDSAVYLCASSTNPGLAGVEQFFGPGTRLTVL.